Below, 22 T cell receptor beta chains from the same sample are listed, as sequenced in a study of blood T cells in healthy people across ages. It was with a sample-barcoded 5' primer and a J-beta primer mix that a second PCR of roughly 6 to 11 cycles was run. Each CDR3 protein gets one entry after TCRdb re-called the 5' RACE reads with MiXCR. The sample consists of fewer than 600,000 distinct CDR3 sequences, about 26% of them appearing once. These data were also reused for a study on T cells of mothers and their children.

Sequencing was carried out using blood. These receptor sequences come from a boy aged 2 to 10 in good health.

This rearrangement joins TRBV6-1 to TRBJ2-7, with D perhaps TRBD1 or TRBD2 (5 bases each). Trimming pared 5 bases from V and 1 base from J, leaving 15 bases between. Per the germline V gene, CDR1 is MNHNS and CDR2 is SASEGT. The CDR3 runs 15 residues. CDR3 nucleotide sequence: TGTGCCAGCAGTTCGATCGGGACCGCATCCTACGAGCAGTACTTC. Protein product: CASSSIGTASYEQYF.

The chain carries TRBV6-5 and TRBJ2-7, with TRBD2 matching 10 bases. The last part of the DNA fits TRBJ2-1 better; the J call may be wrong. The germline V gene encodes CDR1 MNHEY and CDR2 SVGAGI. This CDR3 contains 16 residues. The CDR3 DNA follows: TGTGCCAGCAGTTACGCGAGCGGGAGGGGGTACAATGAGCAGTTCTTC. This translates into CASSYASGRGYNEQFF.

The chain uses TRBV20-1 and TRBJ2-3, with a possible D match to TRBD1 (5 bases). The CDR3 is made up of 16 amino acids. Deletions cut 1 base from V and 6 bases from J, with 20 bases between. Germline V CDR1 and CDR2: DFQATT, SNEGSKA (reference sequence). This chain's CDR3 is CSARGGWSLQWDTQYF. The CDR3 DNA reads TGCAGTGCTAGAGGGGGCTGGAGCTTGCAGTGGGATACGCAGTATTTT.

This clonotype has only a few counts. The genes are TRBV7-9 and TRBJ2-2; TRBD1 aligns across 8 bases. Germline trimming cut 3 bases from V and 7 bases from J; bases unmatched to any gene: 10. Germline loops: CDR1 SEHNR, CDR2 FQNEAQ (reference sequence). The CDR3 has 16 amino acids. The DNA of the CDR3 is TGTGCCAGCAGCTTCTCTGGACAGGGATCTTTCGGGGAGCTGTTTTTT. It codes for CASSFSGQGSFGELFF.

This clonotype came up many times. The chain links TRBV7-3 to TRBJ2-5, with TRBD1 identical over 8 bases. The CDR3 runs 13 residues. J was trimmed by 5 bases and V by 8 bases; bases with no gene match: 7. Germline CDR1 SGHTA, CDR2 FQGTGA. Written as DNA, the CDR3 is TGTGCCAGCGGACAGGGTCGCGGGGAGACCCAGTACTTC. It encodes CASGQGRGETQYF.

CDR3 protein: CASSFRRGPYNEQFF. Here the CDR3 DNA reads TGTGCCAGCAGTTTCCGGCGGGGGCCTTACAATGAGCAGTTCTTC. The chain is built from TRBV12-3 or TRBV12-4 and TRBJ2-1, with a weak D call TRBD2 (7 bases). This CDR3 comprises 15 residues. Deletions cut 3 bases from V and 4 bases from J, with 13 bases between.

This clonotype came up a few times. CDR3 bases: TGTGCCAGCAGCTTGGTTCCGGGGTCCTACGAGCAGTACTTC. It yields the protein CASSLVPGSYEQYF. The genes are TRBV5-5 and TRBJ2-7, with a weak D call TRBD2 (5 bases). V was pared by 0 bases and J by 1 base, with 8 bases between. The germline V gene encodes CDR1 SGHKS and CDR2 YYEKEE (reference sequence). The CDR3 runs 14 residues.

The rearrangement joins TRBV19 to TRBJ2-7, with TRBD1 identical over 7 bases. The V and J ends lost 8 bases and 1 base, in that order; junction bases with no gene match: 8. CDR3 length equals 14 residues. The germline gives CDR1 LNHDA, CDR2 SQIVND (reference sequence). CDR3 amino acids: CASAGTALSYEQYF. In DNA form, the CDR3 reads TGTGCCAGTGCTGGGACAGCCCTTTCCTACGAGCAGTACTTC.

The genes are TRBV28 and TRBJ1-4; D is perhaps TRBD1 (5 bases). CDR1 and CDR2 (germline): MDHEN, SYDVKM. The CDR3 consists of 14 residues. Trimming shortened V by 8 bases and J by 10 bases, and 20 bases separated the two germline ends. The CDR3 region is CASETWQGGGKLFF. The CDR3 nucleotides are TGTGCCAGCGAGACCTGGCAGGGCGGGGGAAAACTGTTTTTT. The whole variable domain, remainder taken from reference TRBV28 and TRBJ1-4, is DVKVTQSSRYLVKRTGEKVFLECVQDMDHENMFWYRQDPGLGLRLIYFSYDVKMKEKGDIPEGYSVSREKKERFSLILESASTNQTSMYLCASETWQGGGKLFFGSGTQLSVL.

This clonotype has a handful of counts. The chain is built from TRBV13 and TRBJ1-1; the D gene is possibly TRBD1 (5 bases). Trimming removed 1 base from V and 8 bases from J, with 11 bases in between. Germline CDR1 PRHDT, CDR2 FYEKMQ (reference sequence). This CDR3 spans 13 amino acids. The DNA for the CDR3 is TGTGCCAGCAGCTTAGAGGGACTTACCGAAGCTTTCTTT. It codes for CASSLEGLTEAFF. The whole variable domain, filled in from reference TRBV13 and TRBJ1-1, reads AAGVIQSPRHLIKEKRETATLKCYPIPRHDTVYWYQQGPGQDPQFLISFYEKMQSDKGSIPDRFSAQQFSDYHSELNMSSLELGDSALYFCASSLEGLTEAFFGQGTRLTVV.

This clonotype occurred a few times. The chain recombines TRBV20-1 with TRBJ2-5; weak D call: TRBD1 (5 bases). The CDR3 sequence is 14 residues long. Per the germline V gene, CDR1 is DFQATT and CDR2 is SNEGSKA (reference sequence). Between the trimmed V and J ends, which lost 3 bases and 6 bases, there was a span of 17 bases. The CDR3 coding sequence is TGCAGTGCTAGGAAAGGGGTGGGCTCGAAGACCCAGTACTTC. Translated: CSARKGVGSKTQYF.

This chain links TRBV20-1 with TRBJ1-5; maybe TRBD1 (5 bases). The length of the CDR3 is 13 residues. V gave up 3 bases and J gave up 3 bases, with 9 bases separating them. Germline-derived CDR1 and CDR2 are DFQATT and SNEGSKA (reference sequence). The CDR3 DNA follows: TGCAGTGCTAGCGGACACCTCAATCAGCCCCAGCATTTT. Its translation is CSASGHLNQPQHF.

The CDR3 DNA reads as TGCAGTGCCCATAGGGCAGATAGCTCCTACGAGCAGTACTTC. As protein: CSAHRADSSYEQYF. The V gene is TRBV20-1, the J gene TRBJ2-7, with unresolved D. CDR1 and CDR2 (germline): DFQATT, SNEGSKA (reference sequence). This CDR3 contains 14 residues. V dropped 6 bases and J dropped 0 bases, with 15 bases sitting between them.

In DNA form, the CDR3 reads TGCAGCGTTGAAGAGAGGGGGGACAGCACAGATACGCAGTATTTT. This translates into CSVEERGDSTDTQYF. V gene TRBV29-1 combines with J gene TRBJ2-3; D possibly uses TRBD1 or TRBD2 (6 bases each). The CDR3 covers 15 residues. Trimming pared 0 bases from V and 0 bases from J, leaving 10 bases between. CDR1 and CDR2 (germline): SQVTM, ANQGSEA.

J is TRBJ2-1 and V is TRBV20-1; 7 bases agree with TRBD2. Germline V gene lookup returns CDR1 DFQATT and CDR2 SNEGSKA (reference sequence). CDR3 size: 15 residues. The V segment lost 6 bases and the J segment 2 bases; nucleotides outside the gene matches: 10. The CDR3 sequence: CSADLAGLPYNEQFF. The CDR3 nucleotides read TGCAGTGCCGACCTCGCGGGACTACCCTACAATGAGCAGTTCTTC.

This clonotype was detected a few times. V and J are TRBV12-3 or TRBV12-4 and TRBJ1-2, with TRBD1 identical over 9 bases. The CDR3 has 14 amino acids. The V segment lost 6 bases and the J segment 10 bases; nucleotides outside the gene matches: 12. The CDR3 here is CASRNRTGALSYTF. The CDR3 DNA sequence: TGTGCCAGCAGAAATAGGACAGGGGCGCTATCCTACACCTTC.

In the case of this clonotype: Relative to the germline gene, one junction end is altered; a read error may explain this. The rearrangement uses TRBV5-5 and TRBJ1-2; no firm D call. Germline-derived CDR1 and CDR2 are SGHKS and YYEKEE (reference sequence). CDR3 length: 14 residues. The CDR3 sequence is CASSLGTLSYRYTF. In nucleotides, the CDR3 is TGTGCCAGCAGCTTAGGCACCCTAAGCTATCGCTACACCTTC. The full variable domain, its missing parts supplied by reference TRBV5-5 and TRBJ1-2, is DAGVTQSPTHLIKTRGQQVTLRCSPISGHKSVSWYQQVLGQGPQFIFQYYEKEERGRGNFPDRFSARQFPNYSSELNVNALLLGDSALYLCASSLGTLSYRYTFGSGTRLTVV.

The genes are TRBV19 and TRBJ2-1; 7 positions match TRBD1. Germline CDR1 and CDR2: LNHDA and SQIVND (reference sequence). The CDR3 is 18 residues long. The ends lost 5 bases at V and 3 bases at J; junction bases unmatched: 16. CDR3: CASSWTGDYRPYYNEQFF. CDR3 nucleotides: TGTGCCAGTAGTTGGACAGGCGACTATCGTCCCTACTACAATGAGCAGTTCTTC. Based on the CDR3 plus reference TRBV19 and TRBJ2-1, the full variable domain is DGGITQSPKYLFRKEGQNVTLSCEQNLNHDAMYWYRQDPGQGLRLIYYSQIVNDFQKGDIAEGYSVSREKKESFPLTVTSAQKNPTAFYLCASSWTGDYRPYYNEQFFGPGTRLTVL.

The table lists this clonotype with a few counts. V and J are TRBV9 and TRBJ2-1, with D possibly TRBD1 on 6 matching bases. The CDR3 spans 14 residues. CDR1 is SGDLS and CDR2 is YYNGEE in the germline V gene. Trimming left V 4 bases short and J 6 bases short, with 14 bases between. The CDR3 nucleotides are TGTGCCAGCAGCCGACCCACAGGGAGCAATGAGCAGTTCTTC. It translates to CASSRPTGSNEQFF. Complete variable domain (other parts from reference TRBV9 and TRBJ2-1): DSGVTQTPKHLITATGQRVTLRCSPRSGDLSVYWYQQSLDQGLQFLIQYYNGEERAKGNILERFSAQQFPDLHSELNLSSLELGDSALYFCASSRPTGSNEQFFGPGTRLTVL.

A note on this clonotype: Compared with germline, one end of the junction differs, possibly owing to a read error. The chain uses TRBV7-7 and TRBJ2-5; D call uncertain. Germline values: CDR1 SSHAT, CDR2 FNYEAQ (reference sequence). This CDR3 region has 13 residues. The CDR3 protein is CASSLDIVADQYF. The DNA of the CDR3 is TGTGCTAGCAGCTTAGACATAGTCGCGGACCAGTACTTC.

This clonotype was seen only once. This sequence joins TRBV25-1 and TRBJ1-1; D is perhaps TRBD1 (5 bases). This CDR3 spans 15 amino acids. The germline V gene encodes CDR1 MGHDK and CDR2 SYGVNS. Trimming cost V 2 bases and J 4 bases, with 14 bases left between them. CDR3 in DNA: TGTGCCAGCAGTGAACTACGAGGGGAGGGCACTGAAGCTTTCTTT. It is translated as CASSELRGEGTEAFF. Drawing the rest from reference TRBV25-1 and TRBJ1-1, the complete variable domain is EADIYQTPRYLVIGTGKKITLECSQTMGHDKMYWYQQDPGMELHLIHYSYGVNSTEKGDLSSESTVSRIRTEHFPLTLESARPSHTSQYLCASSELRGEGTEAFFGQGTRLTVV.

This chain connects TRBV29-1 to TRBJ2-5, with 11 bases fitting TRBD1. J lost 4 bases, V lost 5 bases, and 3 bases had no gene match. CDR1 is SQVTM and CDR2 is ANQGSEA in the germline V gene. The CDR3 loop spans 13 amino acids. CDR3 coding DNA: TGCAGCGTTCAAGGACAGGGGGCAGAGACCCAGTACTTC. Its protein is CSVQGQGAETQYF.